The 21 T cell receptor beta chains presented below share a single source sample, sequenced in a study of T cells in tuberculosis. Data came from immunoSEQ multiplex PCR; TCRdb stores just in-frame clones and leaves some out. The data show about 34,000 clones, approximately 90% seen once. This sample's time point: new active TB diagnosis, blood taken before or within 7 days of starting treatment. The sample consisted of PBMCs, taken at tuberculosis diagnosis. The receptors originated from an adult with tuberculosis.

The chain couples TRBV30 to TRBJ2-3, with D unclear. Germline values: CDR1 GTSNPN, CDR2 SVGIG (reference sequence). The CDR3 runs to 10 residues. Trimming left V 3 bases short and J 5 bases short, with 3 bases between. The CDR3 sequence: CAWSLDTQYF. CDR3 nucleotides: TGTGCCTGGAGCCTAGATACGCAGTATTTT.

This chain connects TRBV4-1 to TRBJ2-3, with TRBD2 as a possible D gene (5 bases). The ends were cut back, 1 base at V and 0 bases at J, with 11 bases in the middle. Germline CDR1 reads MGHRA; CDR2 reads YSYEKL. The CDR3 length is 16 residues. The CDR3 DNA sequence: TGCGCCAGCAGCCAAGGTGGAGGAAGCAGCACAGATACGCAGTATTTT. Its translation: CASSQGGGSSTDTQYF.

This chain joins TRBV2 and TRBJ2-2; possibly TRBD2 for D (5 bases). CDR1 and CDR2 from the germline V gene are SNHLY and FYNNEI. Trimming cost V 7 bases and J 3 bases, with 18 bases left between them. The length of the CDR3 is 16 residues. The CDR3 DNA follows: TGTGCCAGCAATTTCGGCACCGGGGTGGACACCGGGGAGCTGTTTTTT. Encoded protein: CASNFGTGVDTGELFF.

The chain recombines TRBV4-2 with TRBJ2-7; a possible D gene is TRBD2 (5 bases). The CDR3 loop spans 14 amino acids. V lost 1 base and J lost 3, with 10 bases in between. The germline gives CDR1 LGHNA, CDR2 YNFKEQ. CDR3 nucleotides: TGTGCCAGCAGCCAAGGGTCCAGCGGCTACGAGCAGTACTTC. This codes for CASSQGSSGYEQYF.

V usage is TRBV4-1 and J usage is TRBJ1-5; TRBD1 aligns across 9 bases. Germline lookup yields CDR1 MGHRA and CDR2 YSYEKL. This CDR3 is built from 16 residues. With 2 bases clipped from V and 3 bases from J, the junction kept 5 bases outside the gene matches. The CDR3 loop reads CASSQTGGMTNQPQHF. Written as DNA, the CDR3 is TGCGCCAGCAGCCAAACAGGGGGCATGACCAATCAGCCCCAGCATTTT.

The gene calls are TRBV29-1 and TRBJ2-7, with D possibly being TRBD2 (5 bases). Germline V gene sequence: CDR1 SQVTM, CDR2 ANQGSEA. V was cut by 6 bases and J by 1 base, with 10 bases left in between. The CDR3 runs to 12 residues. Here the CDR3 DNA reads TGCAGCGTCCGGGGAGAATCCTACGAGCAGTACTTC. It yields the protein CSVRGESYEQYF.

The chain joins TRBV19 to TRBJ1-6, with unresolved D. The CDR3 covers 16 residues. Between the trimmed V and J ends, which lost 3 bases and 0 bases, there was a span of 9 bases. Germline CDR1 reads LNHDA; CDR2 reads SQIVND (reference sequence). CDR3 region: CASSMSWSSYNSPLHF. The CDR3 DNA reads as TGTGCCAGTAGTATGTCATGGAGCTCCTATAATTCACCCCTCCACTTT.

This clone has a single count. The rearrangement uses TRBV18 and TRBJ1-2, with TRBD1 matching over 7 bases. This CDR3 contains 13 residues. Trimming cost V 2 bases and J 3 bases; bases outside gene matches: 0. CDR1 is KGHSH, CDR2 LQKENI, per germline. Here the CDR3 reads CASSPGTDYGYTF. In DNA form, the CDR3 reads TGTGCCAGCTCACCAGGGACAGACTATGGCTACACCTTC.

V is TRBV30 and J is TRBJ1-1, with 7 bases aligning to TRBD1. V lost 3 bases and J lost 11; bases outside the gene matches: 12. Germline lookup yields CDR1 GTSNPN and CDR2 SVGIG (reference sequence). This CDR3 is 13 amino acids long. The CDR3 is CAWSSHPGTEAFF. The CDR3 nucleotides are TGTGCCTGGAGCTCCCACCCTGGGACAGAGGCTTTCTTT. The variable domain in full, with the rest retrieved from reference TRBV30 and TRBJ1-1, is SQTIHQWPATLVQPVGSPLSLECTVEGTSNPNLYWYRQAAGRGLQLLFYSVGIGQISSEVPQNLSASRPQDRQFILSSKKLLLSDSGFYLCAWSSHPGTEAFFGQGTRLTVV.

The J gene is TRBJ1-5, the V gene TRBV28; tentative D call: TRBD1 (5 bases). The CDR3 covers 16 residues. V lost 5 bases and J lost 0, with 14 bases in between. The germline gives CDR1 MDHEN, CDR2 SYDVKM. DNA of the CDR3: TGTGCCAGCAGTCTTACGGGACTTCGTAGCAATCAGCCCCAGCATTTT. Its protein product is CASSLTGLRSNQPQHF.

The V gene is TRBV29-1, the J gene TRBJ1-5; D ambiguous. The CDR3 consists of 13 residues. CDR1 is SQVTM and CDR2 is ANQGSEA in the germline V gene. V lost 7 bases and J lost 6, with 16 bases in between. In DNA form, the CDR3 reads TGCAGCGCCCGAGGAGAGGGTGGTCAGCCCCAGCATTTT. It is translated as CSARGEGGQPQHF.

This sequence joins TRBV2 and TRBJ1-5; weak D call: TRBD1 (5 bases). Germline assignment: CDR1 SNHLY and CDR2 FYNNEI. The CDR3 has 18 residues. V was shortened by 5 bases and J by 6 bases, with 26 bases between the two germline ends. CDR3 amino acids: CASSSPREFGVSAQPQHF. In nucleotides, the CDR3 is TGTGCCAGCAGTTCACCCAGGGAATTCGGAGTATCGGCTCAGCCCCAGCATTTT.

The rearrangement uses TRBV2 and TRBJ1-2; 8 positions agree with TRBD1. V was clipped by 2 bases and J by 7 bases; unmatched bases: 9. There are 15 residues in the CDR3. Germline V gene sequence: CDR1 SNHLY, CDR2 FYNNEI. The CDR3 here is CASSERAGGASGYTF. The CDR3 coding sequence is TGTGCCAGCAGTGAACGGGCAGGGGGCGCCTCTGGCTACACCTTC.

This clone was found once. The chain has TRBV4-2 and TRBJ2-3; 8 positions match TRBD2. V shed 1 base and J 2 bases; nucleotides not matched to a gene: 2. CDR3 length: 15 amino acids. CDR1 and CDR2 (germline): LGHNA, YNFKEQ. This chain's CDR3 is CASSQGAGDTDTQYF. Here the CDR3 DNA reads TGTGCCAGCAGCCAAGGAGCGGGGGACACAGATACGCAGTATTTT.

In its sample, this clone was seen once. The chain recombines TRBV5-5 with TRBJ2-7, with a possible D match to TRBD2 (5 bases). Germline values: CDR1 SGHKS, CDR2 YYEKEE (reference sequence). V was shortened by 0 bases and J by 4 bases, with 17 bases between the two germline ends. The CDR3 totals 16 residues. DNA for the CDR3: TGTGCCAGCAGCTTGGGGGGTGGGCTAGAGGGATACGAGCAGTACTTC. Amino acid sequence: CASSLGGGLEGYEQYF.

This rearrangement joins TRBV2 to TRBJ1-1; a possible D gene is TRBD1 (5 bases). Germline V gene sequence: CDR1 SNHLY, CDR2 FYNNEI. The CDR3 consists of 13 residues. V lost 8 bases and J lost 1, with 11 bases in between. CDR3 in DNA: TGTGCCAGCGCCAGACAGAGGAACACTGAAGCTTTCTTT. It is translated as CASARQRNTEAFF.

In DNA, the CDR3 is TGTGCCAGAAGAACCGGGACAGATAACACCGGGGAGCTGTTTTTT. Translating it yields CARRTGTDNTGELFF. The chain employs TRBV6-4 and TRBJ2-2, with 7 bases fitting TRBD1. This CDR3 region has 15 residues. V gave up 9 bases and J gave up 2 bases; unmatched junction bases: 9. From germline, CDR1 is MRHNA and CDR2 SNTAGT.

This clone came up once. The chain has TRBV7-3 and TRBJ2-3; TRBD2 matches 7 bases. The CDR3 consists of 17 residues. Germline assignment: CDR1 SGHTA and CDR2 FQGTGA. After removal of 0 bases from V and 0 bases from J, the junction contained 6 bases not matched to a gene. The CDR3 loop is CASSLTGRGTSTDTQYF. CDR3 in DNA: TGTGCCAGCAGCTTAACGGGGCGGGGGACTAGCACAGATACGCAGTATTTT.

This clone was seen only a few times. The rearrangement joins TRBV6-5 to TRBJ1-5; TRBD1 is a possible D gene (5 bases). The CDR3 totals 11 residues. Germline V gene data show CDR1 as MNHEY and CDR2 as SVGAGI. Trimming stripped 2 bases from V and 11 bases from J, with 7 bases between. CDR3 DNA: TGTGCCAGCAGTTACGCGGGGGCCCAGCATTTT. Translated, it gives CASSYAGAQHF.

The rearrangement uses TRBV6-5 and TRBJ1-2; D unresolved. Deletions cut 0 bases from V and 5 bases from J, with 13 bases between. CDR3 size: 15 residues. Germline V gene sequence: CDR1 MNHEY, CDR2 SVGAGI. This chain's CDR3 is CASSYSEGAPYGYTF. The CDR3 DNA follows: TGTGCCAGCAGTTACTCGGAAGGAGCGCCTTATGGCTACACCTTC.

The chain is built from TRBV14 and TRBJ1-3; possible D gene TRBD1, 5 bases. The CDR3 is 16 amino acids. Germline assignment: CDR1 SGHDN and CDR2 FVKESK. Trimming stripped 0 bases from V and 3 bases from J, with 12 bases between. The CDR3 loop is CASSQDWNRRGNTIYF. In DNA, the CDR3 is TGTGCCAGCAGCCAAGATTGGAACAGGCGTGGAAACACCATATATTTT.